The 2 T cell receptor beta chains in this list originate from one sample, sequenced in a study of blood T cell repertoires in COVID-19. Assay: immunoSEQ multiplex PCR; the TCRdb copy retains only in-frame clones and omits some. The profile covers 200,000 to 250,000 clones, with about four fifths appearing a single time and 4.7% taken by the ten largest. Material for sequencing was peripheral blood. These receptors all come from a woman in her 70s with acute or convalescent COVID-19.

V and J are TRBV7-9 and TRBJ2-5; tentative D call: TRBD2 (5 bases). Germline loops: CDR1 SEHNR, CDR2 FQNEAQ (reference sequence). The CDR3 has 14 residues. Trimming stripped 3 bases from V and 2 bases from J, with 10 bases between. The CDR3 region is CASSFRGLQETQYF. The DNA of the CDR3 is TGTGCCAGCAGCTTCCGGGGTTTGCAAGAGACCCAGTACTTC.

This clone was detected only a few times. This sequence joins TRBV20-1 and TRBJ1-1, with D possibly TRBD1 on 5 matching bases. Germline assignment: CDR1 DFQATT and CDR2 SNEGSKA (reference sequence). Trimming left V 3 bases short and J 1 base short, with 15 bases between. The CDR3 sequence is 15 residues long. The DNA for the CDR3 is TGCAGTGCTAGTGGGTCCCACAGGACGAACACTGAAGCTTTCTTT. It encodes CSASGSHRTNTEAFF.